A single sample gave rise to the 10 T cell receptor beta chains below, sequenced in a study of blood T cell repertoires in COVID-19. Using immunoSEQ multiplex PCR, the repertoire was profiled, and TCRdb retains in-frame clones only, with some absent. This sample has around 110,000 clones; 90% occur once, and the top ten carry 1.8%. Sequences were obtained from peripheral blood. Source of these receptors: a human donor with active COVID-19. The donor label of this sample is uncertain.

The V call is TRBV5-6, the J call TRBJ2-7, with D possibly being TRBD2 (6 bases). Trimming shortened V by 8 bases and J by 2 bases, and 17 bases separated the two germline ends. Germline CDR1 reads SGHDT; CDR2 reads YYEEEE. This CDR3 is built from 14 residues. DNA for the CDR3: TGTGCCAGTTGTAGTGGACTACATACCTACGAGCAGTACTTC. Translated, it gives CASCSGLHTYEQYF.

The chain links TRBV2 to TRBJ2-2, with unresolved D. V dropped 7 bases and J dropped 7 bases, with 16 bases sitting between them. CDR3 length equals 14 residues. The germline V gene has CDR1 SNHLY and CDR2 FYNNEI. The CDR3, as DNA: TGTGCCAGCACCGTTCTAGAACGGTACGGGGAGCTGTTTTTT. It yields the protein CASTVLERYGELFF.

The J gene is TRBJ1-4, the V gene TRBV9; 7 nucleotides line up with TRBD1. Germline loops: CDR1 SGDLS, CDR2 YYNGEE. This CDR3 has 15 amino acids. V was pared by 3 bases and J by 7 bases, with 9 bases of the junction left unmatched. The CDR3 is CASSGTGLRGEKLFF. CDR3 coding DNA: TGTGCCAGCAGCGGGACAGGCCTCCGAGGTGAAAAACTGTTTTTT.

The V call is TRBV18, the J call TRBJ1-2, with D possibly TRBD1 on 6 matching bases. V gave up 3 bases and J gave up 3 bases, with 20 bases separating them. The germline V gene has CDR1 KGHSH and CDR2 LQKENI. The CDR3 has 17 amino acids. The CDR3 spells CASSPAQQGVGYYGYTF. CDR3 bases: TGTGCCAGCTCACCGGCCCAACAGGGAGTAGGGTACTATGGCTACACCTTC. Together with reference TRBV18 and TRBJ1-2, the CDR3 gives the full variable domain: NAGVMQNPRHLVRRRGQEARLRCSPMKGHSHVYWYRQLPEEGLKFMVYLQKENIIDESGMPKERFSAEFPKEGPSILRIQQVVRGDSAAYFCASSPAQQGVGYYGYTFGSGTRLTVV.

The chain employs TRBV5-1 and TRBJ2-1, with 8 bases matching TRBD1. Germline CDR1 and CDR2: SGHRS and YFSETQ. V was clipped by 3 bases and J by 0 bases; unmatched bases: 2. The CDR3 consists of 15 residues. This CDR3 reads CASSWGTGSYNEQFF. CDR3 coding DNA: TGCGCCAGCAGCTGGGGGACAGGCTCCTACAATGAGCAGTTCTTC.

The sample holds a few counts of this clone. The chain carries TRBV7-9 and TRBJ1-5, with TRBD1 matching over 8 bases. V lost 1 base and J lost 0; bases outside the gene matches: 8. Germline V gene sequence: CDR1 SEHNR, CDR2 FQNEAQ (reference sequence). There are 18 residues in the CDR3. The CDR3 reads CASSLVGRGLVSNQPQHF. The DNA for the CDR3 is TGTGCCAGCAGCTTAGTAGGCAGGGGGCTGGTTAGCAATCAGCCCCAGCATTTT.

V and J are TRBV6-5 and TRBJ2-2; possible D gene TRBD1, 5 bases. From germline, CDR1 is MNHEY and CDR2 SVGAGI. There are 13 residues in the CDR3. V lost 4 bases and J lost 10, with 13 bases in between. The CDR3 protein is CASSSFSGMELFF. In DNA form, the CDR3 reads TGTGCCAGCAGTTCATTTTCAGGGATGGAGCTGTTTTTT.

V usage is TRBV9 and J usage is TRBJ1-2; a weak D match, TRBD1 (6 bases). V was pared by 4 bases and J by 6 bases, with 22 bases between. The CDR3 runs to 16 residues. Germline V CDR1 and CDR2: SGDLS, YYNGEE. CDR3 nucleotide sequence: TGTGCCAGCAGCCCAGGGGTAGGGACGTCGATAAATGGCTACACCTTC. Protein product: CASSPGVGTSINGYTF.

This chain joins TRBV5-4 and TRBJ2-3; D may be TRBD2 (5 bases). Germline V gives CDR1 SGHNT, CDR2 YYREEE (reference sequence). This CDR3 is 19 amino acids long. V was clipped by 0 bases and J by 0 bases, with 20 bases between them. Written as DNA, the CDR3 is TGTGCCAGCAGCTTGGGAGGCGGGCGAAACCTTGTAAGCACAGATACGCAGTATTTT. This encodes CASSLGGGRNLVSTDTQYF.

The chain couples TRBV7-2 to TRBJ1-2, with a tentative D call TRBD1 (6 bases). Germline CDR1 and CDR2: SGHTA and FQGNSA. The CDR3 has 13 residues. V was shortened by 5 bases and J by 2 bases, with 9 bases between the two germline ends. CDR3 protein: CASSTTGNYGYTF. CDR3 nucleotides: TGTGCCAGCAGCACGACAGGAAACTATGGCTACACCTTC.